A selection of T cell receptor beta chains follows, all from one sample in a study of metastatic and nonmetastatic thyroid tumors. TCRdb reanalyzed the PCR reads via MiXCR. The sample includes 53,000 or so clones, 20% to 25% of them seen just once. The sequenced material came from blood. These receptors were taken from a female donor with papillary thyroid cancer or a benign thyroid nodule (not recorded which). Some clones in this sample may be carry-over from other donors' samples. CDR3s include the opening cysteine and the closing phenylalanine or tryptophan. Expanded clones are given a class, and other clones once, few, many or no size at all.

CDR3aa: CASSLGRGVLAASYEQYF
abundance: many
v_gene: TRBV5-1
j_gene: TRBJ2-7

CDR3aa: CASSLLGAHSYEQYF
abundance: many
v_gene: TRBV5-1
j_gene: TRBJ2-7

CDR3aa: CASSLRGGTNTGELFF
abundance: many
v_gene: TRBV11-1
j_gene: TRBJ2-2

CDR3aa: CASSDPGLAGGSYEQYF
abundance: -
v_gene: TRBV6-2/TRBV6-3
j_gene: TRBJ2-7

CDR3aa: CASSFKLLRTSGSYEQYF
abundance: many
v_gene: TRBV7-6
j_gene: TRBJ2-7

CDR3aa: CASSQGWSRGETQYF
abundance: few
v_gene: TRBV14
j_gene: TRBJ2-5

CDR3aa: CASSRTGTGNTGELFF
abundance: many
v_gene: TRBV6-1
j_gene: TRBJ2-2

CDR3aa: CASSLRGARTGESYGYTF
abundance: many
v_gene: TRBV27
j_gene: TRBJ1-2

CDR3aa: CASSVSGIGEKLFF
abundance: many
v_gene: TRBV9
j_gene: TRBJ1-4

CDR3aa: CASSPGDARPQHF
abundance: -
v_gene: TRBV18
j_gene: TRBJ1-5

CDR3aa: CASSVEGQGIAGNTIYF
abundance: -
v_gene: TRBV9
j_gene: TRBJ1-3

CDR3aa: CASSDSSGHNEQFF
abundance: -
v_gene: TRBV2
j_gene: TRBJ2-1

CDR3aa: CASSSTAELTDTQYF
abundance: many
v_gene: TRBV6-2/TRBV6-3
j_gene: TRBJ2-3

CDR3aa: CAISGSSGNDEQFF
abundance: many
v_gene: TRBV10-3
j_gene: TRBJ2-1

CDR3aa: CPSRSGALTLGNGYTF
abundance: -
v_gene: TRBV6-1
j_gene: TRBJ1-2

CDR3aa: CAWSIKPPYTQYF
abundance: once
v_gene: TRBV30
j_gene: TRBJ2-3

CDR3aa: CASSAQGEGTEAFF
abundance: many
v_gene: TRBV3-1
j_gene: TRBJ1-1

CDR3aa: CASSKQGQRGADSHYF
abundance: -
v_gene: TRBV5-1
j_gene: TRBJ2-3

CDR3aa: CAWSSGEETQYF
abundance: many
v_gene: TRBV30
j_gene: TRBJ2-5

CDR3aa: CASSDSSRATEAFF
abundance: many
v_gene: TRBV6-4
j_gene: TRBJ1-1

CDR3aa: CASSPTPLAVYNEQFF
abundance: many
v_gene: TRBV4-1
j_gene: TRBJ2-1

CDR3aa: CASSNTGLGGGYTF
abundance: many
v_gene: TRBV6-1
j_gene: TRBJ1-2

CDR3aa: CASSQTGLPMVGYTF
abundance: many
v_gene: TRBV3-1
j_gene: TRBJ1-2

CDR3aa: CASSFGGPNEQFF
abundance: many
v_gene: TRBV28
j_gene: TRBJ2-1